This is a list of T cell receptor beta chains from one sample in a study of cytomegalovirus exposure and HLA in healthy donors. The table came from immunoSEQ multiplex PCR; TCRdb's copy has only in-frame clones and leaves some out. Of around 67,000 clones in the sample, 55% to 70% were seen once. Sequencing was carried out using PBMCs. The receptors were sampled from a woman in her forties or fifties in good health and CMV-seronegative. Each CDR3 is given with its conserved first and last residue. A D gene is named only where the DNA matches it firmly. A clone size is listed for some rows: how often the clone was seen (once, few, many), or a class if it is expanded.

V gene: TRBV28; D gene: TRBD1; J gene: TRBJ1-2; clone size: once; CDR3 DNA: TGTGCCAGCAGTTCGGGACAGAACTATGGCTACACCTTC; CDR3 protein: CASSSGQNYGYTF
V gene: TRBV2; D gene: TRBD1; J gene: TRBJ1-1; clone size: -; CDR3 DNA: TGTGCCAGCAGTTACACAGGGGTTAAAGCTTTCTTT; CDR3 protein: CASSYTGVKAFF
V gene: TRBV28; D gene: TRBD2; J gene: TRBJ2-1; clone size: -; CDR3 DNA: TGTGCCAGCAGAATGCGCGGGGGACGGTACAATGAGCAGTTCTTC; CDR3 protein: CASRMRGGRYNEQFF
V gene: TRBV27; D gene: -; J gene: TRBJ2-3; clone size: -; CDR3 DNA: TGTGCCAGCAGTCCCGACGGACTCCTCTATCAAGAAGATACGCAGTATTTT; CDR3 protein: CASSPDGLLYQEDTQYF
V gene: TRBV4-3; D gene: TRBD2; J gene: TRBJ2-2; clone size: -; CDR3 DNA: TGCGCCAGCAGCCTCAAGACCGGGACTAGCGGGAGGGCCGTTACCGGGGAGCTGTTTTTT; CDR3 protein: CASSLKTGTSGRAVTGELFF
V gene: TRBV29-1; D gene: -; J gene: TRBJ1-6; clone size: few; CDR3 DNA: TGCAGCGTTGAAGAGGGAGGAAATAATTCACCCCTCCACTTT; CDR3 protein: CSVEEGGNNSPLHF
V gene: TRBV9; D gene: -; J gene: TRBJ2-3; clone size: few; CDR3 DNA: TGTGCCAGCAGCCTAAGCACAGATACGCAGTATTTT; CDR3 protein: CASSLSTDTQYF
V gene: TRBV18; D gene: TRBD1; J gene: TRBJ1-4; clone size: -; CDR3 DNA: TGTGCCAGCTCAGGGACAGCTGCAACTAATGAAAAACTGTTTTTT; CDR3 protein: CASSGTAATNEKLFF
V gene: TRBV5-4; D gene: -; J gene: TRBJ1-1; clone size: -; CDR3 DNA: TGTGCCAGCACATTTGATTCGGGGAGAGCTTTCTTT; CDR3 protein: CASTFDSGRAFF
V gene: TRBV4-3; D gene: TRBD1; J gene: TRBJ1-2; clone size: -; CDR3 DNA: TGCGCCAGCAGCCCCGAGGGGGCGAGCTATGGCTACACCTTC; CDR3 protein: CASSPEGASYGYTF
V gene: TRBV5-4; D gene: -; J gene: TRBJ2-5; clone size: -; CDR3 DNA: TGTGCCAGCAGCTCTGACTCGGAGACCCAGTACTTC; CDR3 protein: CASSSDSETQYF
V gene: TRBV30; D gene: TRBD2; J gene: TRBJ2-1; clone size: -; CDR3 DNA: TGTGCCTGGAGTCCGGGACTAGCGGGTAACAATGAGCAGTTCTTC; CDR3 protein: CAWSPGLAGNNEQFF
V gene: TRBV7-2; D gene: -; J gene: TRBJ1-2; clone size: -; CDR3 DNA: TGTGCCAGCAGCCCCTCCGGGGTCTACTATGGCTACACCTTC; CDR3 protein: CASSPSGVYYGYTF
V gene: TRBV15; D gene: TRBD2; J gene: TRBJ2-1; clone size: -; CDR3 DNA: TGTGCCACCCGGATTAGCGGGCCGGATGAGCAGTTCTTC; CDR3 protein: CATRISGPDEQFF
V gene: TRBV2; D gene: -; J gene: TRBJ2-6; clone size: -; CDR3 DNA: TGTGCCAGCACCCCGGGGAGGAACTCTGGGGCCAACGTCCTGACTTTC; CDR3 protein: CASTPGRNSGANVLTF
V gene: TRBV6-6; D gene: -; J gene: TRBJ1-4; clone size: few; CDR3 DNA: TGTGCCAGCAGCCCGGTTAACCAAAAACTGTTTTTT; CDR3 protein: CASSPVNQKLFF
V gene: TRBV9; D gene: TRBD1; J gene: TRBJ2-1; clone size: -; CDR3 DNA: TGTGCCAGCAGCGTAGCTCGGGACAGCTACAATGAGCAGTTCTTC; CDR3 protein: CASSVARDSYNEQFF
V gene: TRBV4-3; D gene: TRBD2; J gene: TRBJ2-2; clone size: few; CDR3 DNA: TGCGCCAGCAGCCGCCTAGCGGGAGTTCCCGGGGAGCTGTTTTTT; CDR3 protein: CASSRLAGVPGELFF
V gene: TRBV7-2; D gene: -; J gene: TRBJ2-1; clone size: few; CDR3 DNA: TGTGCCAGCAGCCCCAGCGGGTTTCGGGAGTCCTACAATGAGCAGTTCTTC; CDR3 protein: CASSPSGFRESYNEQFF
V gene: TRBV5-6; D gene: -; J gene: TRBJ1-5; clone size: -; CDR3 DNA: TGTGCCAGCAGCTTTAGGGGGTATAATCAGCCCCAGCATTTT; CDR3 protein: CASSFRGYNQPQHF
V gene: TRBV9; D gene: -; J gene: TRBJ1-4; clone size: -; CDR3 DNA: TGTGCCAGCAGCGTAGTCGGGGCTAATGAAAAACTGTTTTTT; CDR3 protein: CASSVVGANEKLFF
V gene: TRBV5-1; D gene: TRBD1; J gene: TRBJ2-2; clone size: -; CDR3 DNA: TGCGCCAGCAGCTTGGATTTCTCGGGACAGGGCGACACCGGGGAGCTGTTTTTT; CDR3 protein: CASSLDFSGQGDTGELFF
V gene: TRBV5-1; D gene: TRBD2; J gene: TRBJ2-3; clone size: -; CDR3 DNA: TGCGCCACCGCAGAGGAGGCGGGAGCAGATACGCAGTATTTT; CDR3 protein: CATAEEAGADTQYF
V gene: TRBV4-3; D gene: -; J gene: TRBJ2-7; clone size: -; CDR3 DNA: TGCGCCAGCAGCCAAGTCAGCGGGCCGACCTACGAGCAGTACTTC; CDR3 protein: CASSQVSGPTYEQYF
V gene: TRBV9; D gene: -; J gene: TRBJ1-5; clone size: -; CDR3 DNA: TGTGCCAGCAGCGTAGGCCCCCAGCAGCCCCAGCATTTT; CDR3 protein: CASSVGPQQPQHF
V gene: TRBV6-1; D gene: TRBD1; J gene: TRBJ1-4; clone size: once; CDR3 DNA: TGTGCCGCCCAGGGACAGATTAATGAAAAACTGTTTTTT; CDR3 protein: CAAQGQINEKLFF
V gene: TRBV29-1; D gene: -; J gene: TRBJ1-1; clone size: -; CDR3 DNA: TGCAGCGCCAGAGAGCAGGGGAACACTGAAGCTTTCTTT; CDR3 protein: CSAREQGNTEAFF
V gene: TRBV9; D gene: -; J gene: TRBJ1-4; clone size: -; CDR3 DNA: TGTGCCAGCACCCTGGACAAGAAGGTCACTAATGAAAAACTGTTTTTT; CDR3 protein: CASTLDKKVTNEKLFF
V gene: TRBV5-4; D gene: -; J gene: TRBJ2-5; clone size: -; CDR3 DNA: TGTGCCAGCAGCTTGGCCCTACAAGAGACCCAGTACTTC; CDR3 protein: CASSLALQETQYF
V gene: TRBV7-2; D gene: -; J gene: TRBJ2-5; clone size: few; CDR3 DNA: TGTGCCAGCAGCTTATTCAGGGAAGAGACCCAGTACTTC; CDR3 protein: CASSLFREETQYF
V gene: TRBV9; D gene: -; J gene: TRBJ1-4; clone size: few; CDR3 DNA: TGTGCCAGCAGCGGCAGGGAGGTCCATGAAAAACTGTTTTTT; CDR3 protein: CASSGREVHEKLFF
V gene: TRBV6-5; D gene: TRBD2; J gene: TRBJ2-2; clone size: few; CDR3 DNA: TGTGCCAGCAGAGGAGCGGGGGGCACCGGGGAGCTGTTTTTT; CDR3 protein: CASRGAGGTGELFF
V gene: TRBV5-1; D gene: -; J gene: TRBJ2-6; clone size: -; CDR3 DNA: TGCGCCAGCAGCGTCAATAGCGGGGCCAACGTCCTGACTTTC; CDR3 protein: CASSVNSGANVLTF
V gene: TRBV28; D gene: TRBD1; J gene: TRBJ1-5; clone size: -; CDR3 DNA: TGTGCCAGCAGTCTGGGGACAGTCCCTAGGGAGCCCCAGCATTTT; CDR3 protein: CASSLGTVPREPQHF
V gene: TRBV11-2; D gene: -; J gene: TRBJ2-1; clone size: -; CDR3 DNA: TGTGCCAGCAGCCAAAAAATCAGGGTTTCCCCTTACAATGAGCAGTTCTTC; CDR3 protein: CASSQKIRVSPYNEQFF
V gene: TRBV7-3; D gene: -; J gene: TRBJ2-1; clone size: -; CDR3 DNA: TGTGCCAGCAGCCCGCGACTAGACAATGAGCAGTTCTTC; CDR3 protein: CASSPRLDNEQFF
V gene: TRBV11-2; D gene: TRBD2; J gene: TRBJ2-5; clone size: -; CDR3 DNA: TGTGCCAGCGGGGGGGGTGGCCCGGTAGAGACCCAGTACTTC; CDR3 protein: CASGGGGPVETQYF
V gene: TRBV5-4; D gene: -; J gene: TRBJ2-1; clone size: few; CDR3 DNA: TGTGCCAGCAGCAACTTGGTTACCTCCTACAATGAGCAGTTCTTC; CDR3 protein: CASSNLVTSYNEQFF
V gene: TRBV4-3; D gene: -; J gene: TRBJ2-1; clone size: -; CDR3 DNA: TGCGCCAGCAGCCAAGGGACACAACGCTTGAACAATGAGCAGTTCTTC; CDR3 protein: CASSQGTQRLNNEQFF
V gene: TRBV9; D gene: -; J gene: TRBJ2-1; clone size: -; CDR3 DNA: TGTGCCAGCAGCGTAGGACAGTACAATGAGCAGTTCTTC; CDR3 protein: CASSVGQYNEQFF
V gene: TRBV28; D gene: -; J gene: TRBJ2-2; clone size: few; CDR3 DNA: TGTGCCAGCAGGAACCCAGGGGTAGGCACCGGGGAGCTGTTTTTT; CDR3 protein: CASRNPGVGTGELFF
V gene: TRBV7-2; D gene: -; J gene: TRBJ1-1; clone size: -; CDR3 DNA: TGTGCCAGCAGCTTACTGGGGGGGAACACTGAAGCTTTCTTT; CDR3 protein: CASSLLGGNTEAFF
V gene: TRBV2; D gene: -; J gene: TRBJ1-2; clone size: -; CDR3 DNA: TGTGCCAGCAGTGAGACTCGGTATGGCTACACCTTC; CDR3 protein: CASSETRYGYTF
V gene: TRBV30; D gene: -; J gene: TRBJ2-1; clone size: few; CDR3 DNA: TGTGCCTGGAGTGGCGACAGGTCCCTCCGAAGCTCCTACAATGAGCAGTTCTTC; CDR3 protein: CAWSGDRSLRSSYNEQFF
V gene: TRBV15; D gene: -; J gene: TRBJ2-2; clone size: -; CDR3 DNA: TGTGCCACCAGCCCCGGGAACACCGGGGAGCTGTTTTTT; CDR3 protein: CATSPGNTGELFF
V gene: TRBV2; D gene: TRBD2; J gene: TRBJ2-7; clone size: -; CDR3 DNA: TGTGCCAGCAGTGAAGGGAGACTAGCGAGCTCCTACGAGCAGTACTTC; CDR3 protein: CASSEGRLASSYEQYF
V gene: TRBV19; D gene: -; J gene: TRBJ2-1; clone size: few; CDR3 DNA: TGTGCCAGTAGCTACACGGGACATTACAATGAGCAGTTCTTC; CDR3 protein: CASSYTGHYNEQFF
V gene: TRBV11-2; D gene: -; J gene: TRBJ1-5; clone size: -; CDR3 DNA: TGTGCCAGCAGCCGGACAGCATATCAGCCCCAGCATTTT; CDR3 protein: CASSRTAYQPQHF
V gene: TRBV2; D gene: TRBD1; J gene: TRBJ1-2; clone size: -; CDR3 DNA: TGTGCCAGCAGGCTCGGACAGGGAGGAGGCTACACCTTC; CDR3 protein: CASRLGQGGGYTF
V gene: TRBV27; D gene: -; J gene: TRBJ2-1; clone size: once; CDR3 DNA: TGTGCCAGCAGTTTCCGGGGCAATGAGCAGTTCTTC; CDR3 protein: CASSFRGNEQFF
V gene: TRBV7-2; D gene: -; J gene: TRBJ2-7; clone size: -; CDR3 DNA: TGTGCCAGCAGCTTTTACTACGAGCAGTACTTC; CDR3 protein: CASSFYYEQYF
V gene: TRBV29-1; D gene: -; J gene: TRBJ2-5; clone size: -; CDR3 DNA: TGCAGCGTTGACAGGGCCGCAGAGACCCAGTACTTC; CDR3 protein: CSVDRAAETQYF